These T cell receptor beta chains were read from a single sample in a study of cytomegalovirus exposure and HLA in healthy donors. Produced via immunoSEQ multiplex PCR; TCRdb's table is partial and in-frame only. The table has about 160,000 clones, about 75% seen once; the top ten hold 2.5% to 3%. Sequencing was carried out using PBMCs. These receptors all stem from a woman aged 45-65 years in good health and CMV-seropositive. CDR3s leave out the opening cysteine and the closing phenylalanine or tryptophan. The D gene is left open where the match is weak.

D gene	V gene	CDR3 protein
.	TRBV5-1	ASSRARDEQY
TRBD1	TRBV27	ASSITTGIEQY
TRBD2	TRBV5-4	ASSWGGDGELF
.	TRBV5-6	ASSLGTAVGGYT
TRBD1	TRBV9	ASSVRPGGSSYNEQF
.	TRBV9	ASSVAGGRTETQY
.	TRBV11-2	ASSLVSGHRGEQF
.	TRBV19	ASSIDFENGYT
TRBD1	TRBV6-1	ASRERPGQGINTGELF
TRBD1	TRBV7-9	ASSLEGGDQPQH